These 17 T cell receptor beta chains share one sample of origin, sequenced in a study of blood T cell repertoires in COVID-19. The repertoire was sequenced with immunoSEQ multiplex PCR; TCRdb's copy has only in-frame clones and lacks some. Of roughly 140,000 clones in the sample, around 81% were seen once. Sequences were obtained from peripheral blood. These receptors all come from a human donor in a cohort sampled during active COVID-19.

V is TRBV7-3 and J is TRBJ2-1; 7 positions agree with TRBD2. The ends lost 6 bases at V and 2 bases at J; junction bases unmatched: 4. CDR1 is SGHTA, CDR2 FQGTGA, per germline. The CDR3 is 14 amino acids. The DNA for the CDR3 is TGTGCCAGCAGTTCTAGCGGACCCTACAATGAGCAGTTCTTC. It yields the protein CASSSSGPYNEQFF.

V usage is TRBV7-6 and J usage is TRBJ2-1; D may be TRBD2 (6 bases). CDR3 length equals 16 residues. Per the germline V gene, CDR1 is SGHVS and CDR2 is FNYEAQ. Trimming removed 4 bases from V and 2 bases from J, with 15 bases in between. CDR3 sequence (DNA): TGTGCCAGCAGCTCTCGGACTACGTCTACCTACAATGAGCAGTTCTTC. This sequence encodes CASSSRTTSTYNEQFF.

The sample holds one count of this clone. The J gene is TRBJ1-1, the V gene TRBV23-1, with D tentatively TRBD1 (6 bases). TRBV23-1 is classed as an ORF, of uncertain function. The CDR3 contains 16 residues. Trimming cost V 5 bases and J 1 base, with 17 bases left between them. The CDR3 bases are TGCGCCAGCAGTTCTACGGACAGTCAGCGGAACACTGAAGCTTTCTTT. Protein: CASSSTDSQRNTEAFF.

In this sample, this clone turned up a few times. Relative to the germline gene, one junction end is altered; a read error may explain this. This chain uses TRBV23-1 with TRBJ1-5; TRBD1 agrees at 10 bases. TRBV23-1 is known as an ORF, though its function is uncertain. The CDR3 runs to 16 residues. DNA for the CDR3: TGCGCCAGCAGTCGCTCCCCTGGACAGGGGGATCATCCCCAGCATTTT. It yields the protein CASSRSPGQGDHPQHF.

The table lists this clone with a count of one. The chain joins TRBV3-1 (or the pseudogene TRBV3-2) to TRBJ2-1; weak D call: TRBD1 (5 bases). The CDR3 is made up of 13 amino acids. CDR1 is LGHDT, CDR2 YNNKEL, per germline (reference sequence). V gave up 3 bases and J gave up 9 bases, with 12 bases separating them. CDR3 nucleotide sequence: TGTGCCAGCAGCCAGTCAGGGTTTAGTGAGCAGTTCTTC. As protein: CASSQSGFSEQFF.

This clone was picked up a small number of times. V is TRBV4-3 and J is TRBJ2-7, with TRBD1 identical over 8 bases. Trimming took 0 bases from V and 6 from J; bases not matched to a gene: 7. Per the germline V gene, CDR1 is LGHNA and CDR2 is YSLEER. The CDR3 has 15 amino acids. CDR3 amino acids: CASSQEGTGSVEQYF. The CDR3 nucleotides are TGCGCCAGCAGCCAAGAAGGGACAGGTTCCGTCGAGCAGTACTTC.

This chain connects TRBV6-5 to TRBJ2-2; D is possibly TRBD1 (5 bases). Germline V gene lookup returns CDR1 MNHEY and CDR2 SVGAGI. The V end lost 6 bases, the J end lost 3 bases, and 11 bases lay between the germline ends. The CDR3 is 14 amino acids. In DNA form, the CDR3 reads TGTGCCAGCAGGCCGCTGGGGCACACCGGGGAGCTGTTTTTT. It codes for CASRPLGHTGELFF.

The chain has TRBV10-2 and TRBJ2-7, with D possibly being TRBD2 (6 bases). V was clipped by 6 bases and J by 3 bases, with 12 bases between them. The CDR3 runs 13 residues. Germline V gene lookup returns CDR1 WSHSY and CDR2 SAAADI. The CDR3 coding sequence is TGCGCCAGCAGGGGGGGTAGCGGCTACGAGCAGTACTTC. Encoded protein: CASRGGSGYEQYF.

The chain uses TRBV3-1 (or the pseudogene TRBV3-2) and TRBJ2-1; 12 positions agree with TRBD2. The CDR3 loop spans 15 amino acids. CDR1 is LGHDT, CDR2 YNNKEL, per germline (reference sequence). V was clipped by 6 bases and J by 8 bases; unmatched bases: 8. CDR3 loop: CASRSTSGSGDEQFF. DNA of the CDR3: TGTGCCAGCAGATCGACTAGCGGGAGCGGCGATGAGCAGTTCTTC.

This sequence joins TRBV4-1 and TRBJ2-7, with 10 bases aligning to TRBD2. The trim removed 1 base at V and 3 bases at J, leaving 3 bases unmatched. From germline, CDR1 is MGHRA and CDR2 YSYEKL. This CDR3 has 15 amino acids. The CDR3 nucleotides are TGCGCCAGCAGCCAAGCCGGGACTAGCGACTACGAGCAGTACTTC. This codes for CASSQAGTSDYEQYF.

The chain is built from TRBV7-8 and TRBJ1-3; D is possibly TRBD1 (5 bases). Per the germline V gene, CDR1 is SGHVS and CDR2 is FQNEAQ. Trimming removed 6 bases at V and 4 bases at J, with 13 bases between. The length of the CDR3 is 14 residues. The CDR3 protein is CASSVGAGGNTIYF. The CDR3 region has the DNA TGTGCCAGCAGTGTAGGGGCGGGAGGAAACACCATATATTTT. Filled out from reference TRBV7-8 and TRBJ1-3, the complete variable domain reads GAGVSQSPRYKVAKRGQDVALRCDPISGHVSLFWYQQALGQGPEFLTYFQNEAQLDKSGLPSDRFFAERPEGSVSTLKIQRTQQEDSAVYLCASSVGAGGNTIYFGEGSWLTVV.

This clone was picked up one time. This chain joins TRBV7-9 and TRBJ2-3; the match to TRBD1 covers 7 bases. CDR3 length: 18 amino acids. V gave up 1 base and J gave up 0 bases; unmatched junction bases: 10. The germline V gene encodes CDR1 SEHNR and CDR2 FQNEAQ (reference sequence). CDR3 protein: CASSLVWTGWTSTDTQYF. DNA of the CDR3: TGTGCCAGCAGCTTAGTATGGACAGGTTGGACTAGCACAGATACGCAGTATTTT.

A note on this clone: Its ends do not fully match the called genes, so a read error is possible. CDR3 sequence reads: CVSSSSLLAVYNEQFF. CDR3 coding DNA: TGTGTCAGCAGCTCCAGCCTACTAGCGGTCTACAATGAGCAGTTCTTC. J is TRBJ2-1 and V is TRBV5-8; TRBD2 matches 8 bases. The CDR3 sequence is 16 residues long. Germline V gene sequence: CDR1 SGHTS, CDR2 YDEGEE.

This clone was recorded only once. DNA of the CDR3: TGTGCCAGCAGTAACGGTGGGGGCGCTGGGGCCAACGTCCTGACTTTC. It yields the protein CASSNGGGAGANVLTF. The rearrangement joins TRBV6-6 to TRBJ2-6; D may be TRBD1 (6 bases). Germline V gives CDR1 MNHNY, CDR2 SVGAGI (reference sequence). There are 16 residues in the CDR3. Trimming removed 5 bases at V and 2 bases at J, with 13 bases between.

The rearrangement uses TRBV5-1 and TRBJ2-7; 7 nucleotides match TRBD2. CDR1 is SGHRS and CDR2 is YFSETQ in the germline V gene. With V trimmed by 4 bases and J by 3 bases, 7 bases remained unmatched. The CDR3 is 14 amino acids. The CDR3: CASSHLSGDYEQYF. The CDR3 DNA reads as TGCGCCAGCAGCCACCTAAGCGGGGACTACGAGCAGTACTTC.

In its sample, this clone was seen a few times. The chain joins TRBV3-1 (or the pseudogene TRBV3-2) to TRBJ2-7, with 11 bases aligning to TRBD1. Germline trimming cut 5 bases from V and 3 bases from J; bases unmatched to any gene: 3. Germline CDR1 and CDR2: LGHDT and YNNKEL (reference sequence). The length of the CDR3 is 14 residues. The CDR3 DNA sequence: TGTGCCAGCAGCTCCGGGACAGGGGGCTACGAGCAGTACTTC. Its protein is CASSSGTGGYEQYF.

The rearrangement joins TRBV21-1 to TRBJ2-7; the table's D call, TRBD2, has no DNA check behind it. TRBV21-1 is termed a pseudogene. CDR3 size: 21 residues. DNA for the CDR3: TGTGCCAGCAACGAAAATTCTTCGGGGCGTAGCGGGAAGTACTTCTCCTACGAGCAGTACTTC. This gives the protein CASNENSSGRSGKYFSYEQYF.